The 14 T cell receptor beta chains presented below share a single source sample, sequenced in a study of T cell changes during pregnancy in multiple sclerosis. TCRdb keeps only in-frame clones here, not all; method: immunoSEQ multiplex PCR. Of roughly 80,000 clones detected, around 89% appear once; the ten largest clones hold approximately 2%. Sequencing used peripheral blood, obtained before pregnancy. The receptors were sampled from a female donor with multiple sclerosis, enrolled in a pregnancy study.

CDR3 in amino acids: CASSFDRGTEAFF. The DNA for the CDR3 is TGTGCCAGCAGTTTTGACAGGGGGACTGAAGCTTTCTTT. The gene calls are TRBV6-6 and TRBJ1-1; 9 nucleotides line up with TRBD1. Per germline, CDR1 MNHNY and CDR2 SVGAGI (reference sequence). The CDR3 extends over 13 amino acids. V lost 4 bases and J lost 5; bases outside the gene matches: 2.

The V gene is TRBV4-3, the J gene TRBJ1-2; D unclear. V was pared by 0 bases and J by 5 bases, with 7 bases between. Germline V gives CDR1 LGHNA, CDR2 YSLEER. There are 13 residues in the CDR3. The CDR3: CASSQDRQYGYTF. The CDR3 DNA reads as TGCGCCAGCAGCCAAGATCGTCAGTATGGCTACACCTTC.

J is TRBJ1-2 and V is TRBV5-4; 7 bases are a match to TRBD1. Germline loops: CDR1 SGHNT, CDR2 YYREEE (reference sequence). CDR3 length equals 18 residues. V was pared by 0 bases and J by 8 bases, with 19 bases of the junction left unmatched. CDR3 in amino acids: CASSLGVGDEGAVYGYTF. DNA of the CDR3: TGTGCCAGCAGCTTGGGGGTCGGGGATGAGGGGGCGGTTTACGGCTACACCTTC.

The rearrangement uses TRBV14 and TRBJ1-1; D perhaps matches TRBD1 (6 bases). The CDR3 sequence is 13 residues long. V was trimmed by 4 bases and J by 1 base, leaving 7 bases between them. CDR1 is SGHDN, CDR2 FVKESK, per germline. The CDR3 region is CASSLQGNTEAFF. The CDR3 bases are TGTGCCAGCAGCCTACAGGGGAACACTGAAGCTTTCTTT.

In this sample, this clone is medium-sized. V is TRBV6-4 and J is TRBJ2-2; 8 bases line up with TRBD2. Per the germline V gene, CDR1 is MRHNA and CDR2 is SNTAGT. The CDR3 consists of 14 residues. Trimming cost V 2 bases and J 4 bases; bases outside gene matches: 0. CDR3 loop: CASSDGTSTGELFF. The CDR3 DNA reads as TGTGCCAGCAGTGACGGGACTAGCACCGGGGAGCTGTTTTTT.

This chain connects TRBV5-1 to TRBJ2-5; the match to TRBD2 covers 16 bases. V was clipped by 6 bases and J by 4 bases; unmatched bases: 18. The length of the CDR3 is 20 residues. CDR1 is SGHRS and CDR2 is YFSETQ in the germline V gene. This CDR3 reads CASKETLTQGLAGGRETQYF. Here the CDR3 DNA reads TGCGCCAGCAAAGAAACCTTGACCCAGGGACTAGCGGGGGGGCGAGAGACCCAGTACTTC.

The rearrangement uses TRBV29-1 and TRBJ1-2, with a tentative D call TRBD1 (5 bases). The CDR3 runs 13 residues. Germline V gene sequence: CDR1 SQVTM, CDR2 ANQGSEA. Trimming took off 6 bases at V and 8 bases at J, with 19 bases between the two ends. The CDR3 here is CSVAGDALGGYTF. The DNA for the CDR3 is TGCAGCGTCGCGGGGGACGCACTTGGGGGCTACACCTTC.

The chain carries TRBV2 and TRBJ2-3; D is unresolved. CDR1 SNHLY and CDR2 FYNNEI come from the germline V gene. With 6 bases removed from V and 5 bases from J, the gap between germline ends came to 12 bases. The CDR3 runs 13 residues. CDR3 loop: CASRATGIDTQYF. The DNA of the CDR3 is TGTGCCAGCAGGGCCACGGGTATAGATACGCAGTATTTT.

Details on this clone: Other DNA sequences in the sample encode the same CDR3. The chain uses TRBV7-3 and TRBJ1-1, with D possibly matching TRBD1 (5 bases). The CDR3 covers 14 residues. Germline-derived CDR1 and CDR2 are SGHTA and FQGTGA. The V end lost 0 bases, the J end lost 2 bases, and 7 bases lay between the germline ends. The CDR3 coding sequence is TGTGCCAGCAGCTTAACGGGGGGAAACACTGAAGCTTTCTTT. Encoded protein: CASSLTGGNTEAFF.

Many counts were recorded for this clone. The CDR3 sequence: CASSSSGTGVYTF. In DNA, the CDR3 is TGTGCCAGCAGCTCATCCGGGACAGGAGTTTACACCTTC. This chain joins TRBV7-3 and TRBJ1-2, with 8 bases that match TRBD1. This CDR3 contains 13 residues. Germline V gene sequence: CDR1 SGHTA, CDR2 FQGTGA. After removal of 4 bases from V and 11 bases from J, the junction contained 9 bases not matched to a gene.

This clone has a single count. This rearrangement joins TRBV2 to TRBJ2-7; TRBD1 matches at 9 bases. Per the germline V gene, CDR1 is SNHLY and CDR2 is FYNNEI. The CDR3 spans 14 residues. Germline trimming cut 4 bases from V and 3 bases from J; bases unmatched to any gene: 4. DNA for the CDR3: TGTGCCAGCAGTGCCGGGACAGGGAACTACGAGCAGTACTTC. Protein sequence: CASSAGTGNYEQYF. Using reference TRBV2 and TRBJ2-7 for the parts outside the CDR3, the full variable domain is EPEVTQTPSHQVTQMGQEVILRCVPISNHLYFYWYRQILGQKVEFLVSFYNNEISEKSEIFDDQFSVERPDGSNFTLKIRSTKLEDSAMYFCASSAGTGNYEQYFGPGTRLTVT.

CDR3 loop: CAISVAGTPETQYF. CDR3 nucleotides: TGTGCCATCAGTGTTGCCGGGACTCCCGAAACCCAGTACTTC. The V gene is TRBV10-3, the J gene TRBJ2-5, with TRBD2 as a possible D gene (6 bases). The CDR3 loop spans 14 amino acids. Between the trimmed V and J ends, which lost 4 bases and 8 bases, there was a span of 17 bases. Germline CDR1 reads ENHRY; CDR2 reads SYGVKD.

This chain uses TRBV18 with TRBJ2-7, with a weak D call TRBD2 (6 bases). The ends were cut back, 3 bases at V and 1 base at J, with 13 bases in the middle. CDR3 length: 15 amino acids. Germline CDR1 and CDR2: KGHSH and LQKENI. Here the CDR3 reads CASSPGAGRSYEQYF. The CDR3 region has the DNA TGTGCCAGCTCACCTGGGGCAGGGAGGTCCTACGAGCAGTACTTC.

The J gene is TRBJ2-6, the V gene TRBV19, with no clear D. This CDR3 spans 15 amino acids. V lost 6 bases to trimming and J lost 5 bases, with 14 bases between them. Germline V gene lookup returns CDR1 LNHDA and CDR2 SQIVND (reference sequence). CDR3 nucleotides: TGTGCCAGTAGCAAGAGAGGCGGCCGGGCCAACGTCCTGACTTTC. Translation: CASSKRGGRANVLTF.